The 9 T cell receptor beta chains in this list originate from one sample, sequenced in a study of shared clonotypes between healthy human individuals. Terminally differentiated effector memory CD45RA+ cells were left out of the naive CD8 fraction, which was CD45RO-negative and positively selected for CCR7. The table came from immunoSEQ multiplex PCR; TCRdb's copy has only in-frame clones and leaves some out. The sample consists of about 2 million clones, approximately 94% of them appearing once. Sequencing was performed on naive CD8+ T cells sorted from blood. The source is a man aged 18 to 30 in good health.

The chain has TRBV12-5 and TRBJ2-1, with a weak D call TRBD2 (6 bases). V lost 8 bases, J lost 9 bases, and 11 bases lay in between. CDR1 LGHNT and CDR2 FRNRAP come from the germline V gene. The CDR3 loop spans 11 amino acids. The CDR3 sequence: CASQGLTEQFF. The CDR3 DNA is TGTGCTAGTCAGGGACTTACTGAGCAGTTCTTC.

This clone showed up just once. The V gene is TRBV28, the J gene TRBJ1-1; D is ambiguous. V lost 5 bases to trimming and J lost 0 bases, with 4 bases between them. The CDR3 runs 12 residues. Germline CDR1 and CDR2: MDHEN and SYDVKM. The CDR3 sequence: CASSNVNTEAFF. In nucleotides, the CDR3 is TGTGCCAGCAGTAATGTGAACACTGAAGCTTTCTTT.

The genes are TRBV28 and TRBJ1-1; 7 bases agree with TRBD1. The CDR3 covers 14 residues. Germline loops: CDR1 MDHEN, CDR2 SYDVKM. Trimming removed 6 bases from V and 5 bases from J; junction bases left unmatched: 9. The CDR3 sequence: CASSAPQGWTEAFF. In DNA form, the CDR3 reads TGTGCCAGCAGCGCGCCACAGGGGTGGACTGAAGCTTTCTTT.

V gene TRBV4-1 combines with J gene TRBJ1-2; tentative D call: TRBD1 (6 bases). This CDR3 contains 13 residues. Germline CDR1 is MGHRA and CDR2 is YSYEKL. V gave up 5 bases and J gave up 3 bases, with 10 bases separating them. CDR3 coding DNA: TGCGCCAGCAGCAAGACAGGTGACTATGGCTACACCTTC. Its protein is CASSKTGDYGYTF.

V and J are TRBV10-1 and TRBJ2-2; D is possibly TRBD2 (5 bases). Trimming shortened V by 3 bases and J by 2 bases, and 10 bases separated the two germline ends. This CDR3 region has 15 residues. Germline V gives CDR1 WNHNN, CDR2 SYGVQD (reference sequence). CDR3 DNA: TGCGCCAGCAGTGATCGGGGTCCAAACACCGGGGAGCTGTTTTTT. It is translated as CASSDRGPNTGELFF.

The chain employs TRBV7-8 and TRBJ2-7; the D is unclear. Germline V gives CDR1 SGHVS, CDR2 FQNEAQ. The CDR3 runs to 15 residues. V was clipped by 4 bases and J by 0 bases, with 13 bases between them. CDR3 in amino acids: CASSSFRAPSYEQYF. In DNA, the CDR3 is TGTGCCAGCAGCTCCTTCCGGGCTCCCTCCTACGAGCAGTACTTC.

CDR3 nucleotide sequence: TGTGCCAGCACCGGGGAGGTAGGAGATGAAAAACTGTTTTTT. It encodes CASTGEVGDEKLFF. The chain joins TRBV2 to TRBJ1-4; D is ambiguous. V lost 7 bases to trimming and J lost 6 bases, with 15 bases between them. CDR3 size: 14 residues. The V gene's germline CDR1 is SNHLY and CDR2 FYNNEI. Based on the CDR3 plus reference TRBV2 and TRBJ1-4, the full variable domain is EPEVTQTPSHQVTQMGQEVILRCVPISNHLYFYWYRQILGQKVEFLVSFYNNEISEKSEIFDDQFSVERPDGSNFTLKIRSTKLEDSAMYFCASTGEVGDEKLFFGSGTQLSVL.

In regard to this clone: Other DNA sequences in the same sample also yield this CDR3. The CDR3 region is CASSPQGAGYEQYF. The CDR3 DNA follows: TGTGCCAGCAGCCCCCAGGGGGCGGGGTACGAGCAGTACTTC. V gene TRBV27 combines with J gene TRBJ2-7; TRBD1 matches at 8 bases. Losses at the gene ends were 6 bases for V and 4 bases for J; bases not matched to a gene: 8. Germline V CDR1 and CDR2: MNHEY, SMNVEV (reference sequence). The CDR3 totals 14 residues.

The chain recombines TRBV29-1 with TRBJ2-7; the D is unclear. Per germline, CDR1 SQVTM and CDR2 ANQGSEA. The CDR3 covers 12 residues. V shed 0 bases and J shed 9 bases, with 12 bases lying between them. CDR3 residues: CSVEDNSDGQYF. The CDR3, as DNA: TGCAGCGTTGAAGATAATAGTGACGGGCAGTACTTC.